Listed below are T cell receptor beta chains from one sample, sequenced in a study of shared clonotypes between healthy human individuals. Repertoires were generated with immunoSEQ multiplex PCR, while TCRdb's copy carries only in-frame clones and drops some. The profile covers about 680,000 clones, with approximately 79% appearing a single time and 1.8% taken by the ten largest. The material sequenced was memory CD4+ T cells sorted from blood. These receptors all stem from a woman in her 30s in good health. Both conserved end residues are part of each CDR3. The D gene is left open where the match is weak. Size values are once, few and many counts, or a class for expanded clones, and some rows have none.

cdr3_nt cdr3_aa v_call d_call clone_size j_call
TGTGCCATCAGTGAAGCCCAAAACATTCAGTACTTC CAISEAQNIQYF TRBV10-3 . . TRBJ2-4
TGCGCCAGCAGCTCGTTAGGGAGGGATACGCAGTATTTT CASSSLGRDTQYF TRBV5-1 . many TRBJ2-3
TGTGCCAGCAGCACGGACCCCTCAACTTACAATGAGCAGTTCTTC CASSTDPSTYNEQFF TRBV7-6 . . TRBJ2-1
TGTGCCAGCGGACCCCGGGAGGGGCACAATGAGCAGTTCTTC CASGPREGHNEQFF TRBV25-1 TRBD2 . TRBJ2-1
TGTGCCAGCAGAGACCGGGACGCAAAAAATCAGCCCCAGCATTTT CASRDRDAKNQPQHF TRBV2 . . TRBJ1-5
TGTGCCTGGAGTCGGGGGGGAGACACCTACGAGCAGTACTTC CAWSRGGDTYEQYF TRBV30 TRBD2 . TRBJ2-7
TGTGCCAGCAGCCAGGCCAGGATGTCTGAAGCTTTCTTT CASSQARMSEAFF TRBV5-6 . . TRBJ1-1
TGTGCCAGCAGCTTAGCGCTGGGGCCTCAGCCCCAGCATTTT CASSLALGPQPQHF TRBV7-3 . . TRBJ1-5
TGTGCCAGCAGCGTAGAAACTTCCTACAATGAGCAGTTCTTC CASSVETSYNEQFF TRBV9 . . TRBJ2-1
TGTGCCAGCAGTTTAACAGGGGTTCAGCCCCAGCATTTT CASSLTGVQPQHF TRBV2 TRBD1 . TRBJ1-5
TGTGCCAGCAGCTCAGGTGGACTAGCGGGAAGCACAGATACGCAGTATTTT CASSSGGLAGSTDTQYF TRBV7-2 TRBD2 many TRBJ2-3
TGTGCCAGTGGGGGACCCGGACAGGGTGGAGGCTACACCTTC CASGGPGQGGGYTF TRBV6-5 TRBD1 . TRBJ1-2
TGTGCCAGCAGCCGTGGCGGGGCCTACGAGCAGTACTTC CASSRGGAYEQYF TRBV5-6 . . TRBJ2-7
TGTGCCTGGAACACAGGCTTTGCCAGTGGAAACACCATATATTTT CAWNTGFASGNTIYF TRBV30 . . TRBJ1-3
TGTGCCAGCAGCCGGGATCCCTACGAGCAGTACTTC CASSRDPYEQYF TRBV28 . . TRBJ2-7
TGTGCCAGCAGCAAAAAGAGGGACAGGGGGATCGGGGCAGATACGCAGTATTTT CASSKKRDRGIGADTQYF TRBV21-1 . . TRBJ2-3
TGTGCCAGCCTAGGCAAGGCGTCTGGCACAGATACGCAGTATTTT CASLGKASGTDTQYF TRBV28 . . TRBJ2-3
TGTGCCAGCAGCTTGGAGGGCGGGGAGCAGTTCTTC CASSLEGGEQFF TRBV11-3 . . TRBJ2-1
TGTGCCAGCAGAGATCCCGGGACTAGACGCAATGAGCAGTTCTTC CASRDPGTRRNEQFF TRBV27 TRBD2 . TRBJ2-1
TGCAGCGTTGAAATGTGGGCCCAGGGGACCCAGTACTTC CSVEMWAQGTQYF TRBV29-1 . . TRBJ2-5
TGTGCCAGCAGCCCCCTTTGGGGCGGGGGGGTCACTGAAGCTTTCTTT CASSPLWGGGVTEAFF TRBV7-6 . . TRBJ1-1
TGTGCCAGCAGGTCGGACAGGCAAACGAGAATGCTGTTTTTT CASRSDRQTRMLFF TRBV27 TRBD1 . TRBJ1-4
TGTGCCAGCAGTAGTACCGGGACAGGGGAGGGCTATGGCTACACCTTC CASSSTGTGEGYGYTF TRBV6-6 TRBD1 once TRBJ1-2
TGTGCCATCAGTGAGGGTAGGTGGAGCACTGAAGCTTTCTTT CAISEGRWSTEAFF TRBV10-3 . . TRBJ1-1
TGTGCCTGTACTTGGCAGGGGACGTACTATGGCTACACCTTC CACTWQGTYYGYTF TRBV30 . . TRBJ1-2
TGTGCCAGCTCACCACCTGCCCAGGGCACCGGGGAGCTGTTTTTT CASSPPAQGTGELFF TRBV18 . . TRBJ2-2
TGCGCCAGCAGCCCTGGAGGCAGCTCCCCCGGGGAGACCCAGTACTTC CASSPGGSSPGETQYF TRBV5-1 . many TRBJ2-5
TGTGCCAGCAGCAAGCCGGGACAGTCCTACAATGAGCAGTTCTTC CASSKPGQSYNEQFF TRBV11-2 TRBD1 many TRBJ2-1
TGTGCCAGCAGTTTACGTACTGGACAGGGGGCGTCTGAAAAACTGTTTTTT CASSLRTGQGASEKLFF TRBV27 TRBD1 . TRBJ1-4
TGTGCCAGCAGTGAACAGGGGGACACTGAAGCTTTCTTT CASSEQGDTEAFF TRBV10-3 TRBD1 . TRBJ1-1
TGTGCCAGCAGCTTATCGGAGGGGGCAGACTACGAGCAGTACTTC CASSLSEGADYEQYF TRBV11-2 . . TRBJ2-7
TGTGCCAGCAGTACCGGACAGGGGACAACTGAAGCTTTCTTT CASSTGQGTTEAFF TRBV28 TRBD1 . TRBJ1-1
TGTGCCAGCAGCTTAGTTGTCCTAGTAGACAATGAGCAGTTCTTC CASSLVVLVDNEQFF TRBV7-2 . once TRBJ2-1
TGTGCCAGCAGCACTACTAGCGGGAGGGCAGATACGCAGTATTTT CASSTTSGRADTQYF TRBV7-9 TRBD2 . TRBJ2-3
TGTGCCTGGAGTCTCGGGGGCGTTGGGACAGATACGCAGTATTTT CAWSLGGVGTDTQYF TRBV30 . . TRBJ2-3
TGTGCCAGCAGCTACAATAGCGGGAGTGCCTACGAGCAGTACTTC CASSYNSGSAYEQYF TRBV11-2 TRBD2 . TRBJ2-7
TGCAGCGTTGCCAGGGAGGGAAACATTCAGTACTTC CSVAREGNIQYF TRBV29-1 TRBD2 many TRBJ2-4
TGTGCCAGCAGCGCTACAGGGGGCGGTCAGCCCCAGCATTTT CASSATGGGQPQHF TRBV2 TRBD1 . TRBJ1-5
TGTGCCAGCACGGTGGACGGGGGCACTGAAGCTTTCTTT CASTVDGGTEAFF TRBV6-5 . . TRBJ1-1
TGCAGCGTTGAATTTTCTAACTATGGCTACACCTTC CSVEFSNYGYTF TRBV29-1 . once TRBJ1-2
TGTGCCAGCAGCCCTTTGGTAGTGGGCAGTGAAGCTTTCTTT CASSPLVVGSEAFF TRBV5-6 . . TRBJ1-1
TGTGCCAGCCATTTGACATACACAGATACGCAGTATTTT CASHLTYTDTQYF TRBV2 . . TRBJ2-3
TGTGCCAGCAGCCTCCGACTAGCGGGAGACTCAGCCAAAAACATTCAGTACTTC CASSLRLAGDSAKNIQYF TRBV11-3 TRBD2 . TRBJ2-4
TGTGCCAGCAGAGGAACAGCAAACTATGGCTACACCTTC CASRGTANYGYTF TRBV2 . . TRBJ1-2